This T cell receptor beta chain was obtained from a study of blood T cell repertoires in COVID-19. TCRdb's table, derived via immunoSEQ multiplex PCR, lists solely in-frame clones and lacks some. The sample shows about 180,000 clones, 86% of them seen only once. Deletions cut 5 bases from V and 4 bases from J, with 23 bases between. This CDR3 spans 17 amino acids. Germline CDR1 SGHTA, CDR2 FQGNSA. The V call is TRBV7-2, the J call TRBJ1-2; D possibly corresponds to TRBD1 (5 bases). The sample consisted of PBMCs or T cells enriched from blood (not recorded which). The sequence was collected from a woman aged 25 to 39 who had recovered from COVID-19. The CDR3 spells CASSHAPGQEGLYGYTF. Here the CDR3 DNA reads TGTGCCAGCAGCCACGCCCCGGGGCAGGAGGGGCTCTATGGCTACACCTTC.